These T cell receptor beta chains were read from a single sample in a study of cytomegalovirus exposure and HLA in healthy donors. Using immunoSEQ multiplex PCR, the repertoire was profiled, and TCRdb retains in-frame clones only, with some absent. The sample yields approximately 100,000 clones, 76% seen once. The source material was PBMCs. These TCRs come from a middle-aged woman in good health and CMV-seropositive. Both conserved end residues are part of each CDR3. A D gene is named only where the DNA matches it firmly. A clone size is listed for some rows: how often the clone was seen (once, few, many), or a class if it is expanded.

d_call	cdr3_length	v_call	clone_size	j_call	cdr3_nt	cdr3_aa
NA	15	TRBV19	NA	TRBJ1-5	TGTGCCAGTAGTATACAGGGAAGGGGCAATCAGCCCCAGCATTTT	CASSIQGRGNQPQHF
TRBD1	16	TRBV9	NA	TRBJ2-2	TGTGCCAGCAGCGTACCGGGACAGGGGAACACCGGGGAGCTGTTTTTT	CASSVPGQGNTGELFF
NA	16	TRBV29-1	NA	TRBJ2-1	TGCAGCGTTGAAGGACCAGGACACCTCTCCGGGAATGAGCAGTTCTTC	CSVEGPGHLSGNEQFF
NA	15	TRBV18	NA	TRBJ1-2	TGTGCCAGCTCATTTGGACAGTCCTCTAACTATGGCTACACCTTC	CASSFGQSSNYGYTF
TRBD2	17	TRBV6-1	once	TRBJ2-3	TGTGCCAGCAGTGAAGGGACTAGCGGGGGTCCCACAGATACGCAGTATTTT	CASSEGTSGGPTDTQYF
TRBD1	16	TRBV5-1	few	TRBJ1-4	TGCGCCAGCTACCCAACCCCGGGACAGGTGAATGAAAAACTGTTTTTT	CASYPTPGQVNEKLFF
NA	14	TRBV5-1	NA	TRBJ1-2	TGCGCCAGCAGCCTCAGTGGGGGGGACTATGGCTACACCTTC	CASSLSGGDYGYTF
NA	13	TRBV5-4	NA	TRBJ1-5	TGTGCCAGCAGCTTGTCGACTGATCAGCCCCAGCATTTT	CASSLSTDQPQHF
NA	12	TRBV19	NA	TRBJ1-1	TGTGCCAGTAGCCCCCGTCTCGCTGAAGCTTTCTTT	CASSPRLAEAFF
NA	15	TRBV6-1	NA	TRBJ1-2	TGTGCCACCCTCTTCCGGGCAGGGCTGAACTATGGCTACACCTTC	CATLFRAGLNYGYTF
TRBD1	15	TRBV7-8	NA	TRBJ1-6	TGTGCCAGCAGCTTCACACAGGGGAATAATTCACCCCTCCACTTT	CASSFTQGNNSPLHF
NA	14	TRBV9	NA	TRBJ2-1	TGTGCCAGCAGCGCTTCACAGGGTTACAATGAGCAGTTCTTC	CASSASQGYNEQFF
NA	15	TRBV9	NA	TRBJ1-1	TGTGCCAGCAGCGTAGTAGTGACACTGAACACTGAAGCTTTCTTT	CASSVVVTLNTEAFF
NA	11	TRBV29-1	NA	TRBJ1-1	TGCAGCACTCTGAGGAACACTGAAGCTTTCTTT	CSTLRNTEAFF
TRBD1	16	TRBV5-4	NA	TRBJ2-3	TGTGCCAGCAGCCCCCTACAGGGGGCGATGGCAGATACGCAGTATTTT	CASSPLQGAMADTQYF
TRBD1	14	TRBV9	NA	TRBJ2-4	TGTGCCAGCAGCGAACAGGGGGCCAAAAACATTCAGTACTTC	CASSEQGAKNIQYF
TRBD2	14	TRBV11-1	few	TRBJ2-2	TGTGCCAGCCAACGGGGGGGCACAGTCGGGGAGCTGTTTTTT	CASQRGGTVGELFF
NA	15	TRBV2	NA	TRBJ1-5	TGTGCCAGCAGAGCCAACAGGGTTCTCCATCAGCCCCAGCATTTT	CASRANRVLHQPQHF
NA	15	TRBV6-1	NA	TRBJ1-4	TGTGCCAGCAGTGAAGAAGGGGGTGGTAATGAAAAACTGTTTTTT	CASSEEGGGNEKLFF
NA	15	TRBV28	few	TRBJ2-2	TGTGCCAGCAGACGAGGGGGGGAGAACACCGGGGAGCTGTTTTTT	CASRRGGENTGELFF
TRBD1	15	TRBV2	NA	TRBJ1-5	TGTGCCAGCAGCCAGACCGGGACAGGGTTCCAGCCCCAGCATTTT	CASSQTGTGFQPQHF
TRBD2	16	TRBV5-1	once	TRBJ2-1	TGCGCCAGCAGCTTGGAAGGCGGGGGGTACTACAATGAGCAGTTCTTC	CASSLEGGGYYNEQFF
NA	16	TRBV11-2	once	TRBJ1-2	TGTGCCAGCAGCTTAGGTGCGACAGGAACTAACTATGGCTACACCTTC	CASSLGATGTNYGYTF
NA	14	TRBV6-5	NA	TRBJ2-5	TGTGCCAGCAGTTACGCTCTATCCCAAGAGACCCAGTACTTC	CASSYALSQETQYF